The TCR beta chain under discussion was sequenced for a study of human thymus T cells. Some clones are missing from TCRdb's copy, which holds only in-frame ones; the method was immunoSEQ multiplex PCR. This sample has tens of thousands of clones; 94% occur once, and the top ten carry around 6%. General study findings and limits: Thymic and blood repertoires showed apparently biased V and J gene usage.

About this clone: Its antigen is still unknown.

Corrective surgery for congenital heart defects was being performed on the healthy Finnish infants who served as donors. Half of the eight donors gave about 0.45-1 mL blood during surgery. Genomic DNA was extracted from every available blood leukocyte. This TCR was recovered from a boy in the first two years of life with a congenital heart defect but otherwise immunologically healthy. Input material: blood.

The CDR3 DNA reads TGCGCCAGCAGCCTATACAGCTCTGGAAACACCATATATTTT. Protein sequence: CASSLYSSGNTIYF. The V call is TRBV5-1, the J call TRBJ1-3; D is unclear. The V gene's germline CDR1 is SGHRS and CDR2 YFSETQ. The V end lost 4 bases, the J end lost 0 bases, and 8 bases lay between the germline ends. The CDR3 has 14 amino acids.